The clone carrying this T cell receptor (beta chain) has a single count. This entry belongs to a study of control samples from healthy donors and cancer patients. Germline CDR1 reads WNHNN; CDR2 reads SYGVQD (reference sequence). Between the trimmed V and J ends, which lost 3 bases and 4 bases, there was a span of 7 bases. This CDR3 has 13 amino acids. Using immunoSEQ multiplex PCR, the repertoire was profiled, and TCRdb retains in-frame clones only, with some absent. The profile shows roughly 190,000 clones, about nine tenths of them singletons. This rearrangement joins TRBV10-1 to TRBJ2-4; tentatively, D is TRBD1 (6 bases). The sample was blood. The origin of this receptor is a woman younger than 45 in good health. The CDR3 here is CASSDGQKNIQYF. CDR3 DNA sequence: TGCGCCAGCAGTGACGGACAGAAAAACATTCAGTACTTC.